This T cell receptor (beta chain) was profiled in a study of naive and memory T cell subsets. An equimolar mix of two oligonucleotides served as the beta constant-region primer for TRBC1 and TRBC2. TCRdb reanalysed the UMI-ligation and nested PCR reads using MiXCR and keeps one entry per CDR3 protein. In the table there are some 83,000 distinct CDR3 sequences, about an eighth of which are singletons. Concerning this clonotype itself: Its antigen is not identified.

CDR3 length equals 15 residues. V was trimmed by 3 bases and J by 4 bases, leaving 12 bases between them. Whole-study results and caveats: In CD4 and CD8 cells, diversity dropped from naive through EMRA. Between naive and memory subsets, TCR abundance power law exponents differed.

This TCR came from a human donor in good health. This sequence joins TRBV12-3 or TRBV12-4 and TRBJ2-2; perhaps TRBD2 as D (6 bases). Sequenced: central memory CD4+ T cells from blood. CDR3 bases: TGTGCCAGCAGTTTTCCCGGGAGCGGCACCGGGGAGCTGTTTTTT. It yields the protein CASSFPGSGTGELFF.